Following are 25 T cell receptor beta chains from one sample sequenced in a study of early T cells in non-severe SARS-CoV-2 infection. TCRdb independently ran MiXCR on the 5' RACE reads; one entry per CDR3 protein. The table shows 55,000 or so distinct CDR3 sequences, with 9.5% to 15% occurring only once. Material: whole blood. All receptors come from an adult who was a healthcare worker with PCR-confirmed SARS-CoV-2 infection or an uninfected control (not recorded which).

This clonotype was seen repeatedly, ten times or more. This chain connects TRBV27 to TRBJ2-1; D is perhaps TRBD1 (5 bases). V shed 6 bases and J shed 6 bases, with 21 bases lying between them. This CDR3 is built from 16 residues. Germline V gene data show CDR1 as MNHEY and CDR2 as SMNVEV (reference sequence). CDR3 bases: TGTGCCAGCAGAGAAGCACCAATACAGGTATTCAATGAGCAGTTCTTC. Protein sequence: CASREAPIQVFNEQFF.

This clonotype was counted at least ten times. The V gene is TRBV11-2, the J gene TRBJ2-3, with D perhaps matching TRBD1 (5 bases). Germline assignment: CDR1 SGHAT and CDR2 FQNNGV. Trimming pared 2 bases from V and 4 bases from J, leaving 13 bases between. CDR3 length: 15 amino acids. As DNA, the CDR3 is TGTGCCAGCAGCTTAACACAGGTTACGGCAGATACGCAGTATTTT. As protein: CASSLTQVTADTQYF.

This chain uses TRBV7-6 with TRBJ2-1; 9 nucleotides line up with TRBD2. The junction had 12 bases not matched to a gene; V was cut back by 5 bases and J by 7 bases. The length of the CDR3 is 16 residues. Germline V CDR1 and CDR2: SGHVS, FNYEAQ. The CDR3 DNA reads TGTGCCAGCAGCGCCCGACCGGGACTAGCTACGAATGAGCAGTTCTTC. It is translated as CASSARPGLATNEQFF.

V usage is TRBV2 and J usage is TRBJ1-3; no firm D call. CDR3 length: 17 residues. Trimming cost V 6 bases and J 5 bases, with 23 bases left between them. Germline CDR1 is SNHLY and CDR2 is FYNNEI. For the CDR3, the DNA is TGTGCCAGCAGGAGAGGGTTATCGTTTTCGGATCGAAACACCATATATTTT. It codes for CASRRGLSFSDRNTIYF.

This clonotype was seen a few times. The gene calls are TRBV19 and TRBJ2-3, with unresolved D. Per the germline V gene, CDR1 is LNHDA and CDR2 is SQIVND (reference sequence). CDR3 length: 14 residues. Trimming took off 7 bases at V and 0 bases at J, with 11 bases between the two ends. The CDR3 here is CASTLALSTDTQYF. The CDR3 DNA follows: TGTGCCAGTACCCTGGCTCTTAGCACAGATACGCAGTATTTT. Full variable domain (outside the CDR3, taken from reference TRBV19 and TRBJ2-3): DGGITQSPKYLFRKEGQNVTLSCEQNLNHDAMYWYRQDPGQGLRLIYYSQIVNDFQKGDIAEGYSVSREKKESFPLTVTSAQKNPTAFYLCASTLALSTDTQYFGPGTRLTVL.

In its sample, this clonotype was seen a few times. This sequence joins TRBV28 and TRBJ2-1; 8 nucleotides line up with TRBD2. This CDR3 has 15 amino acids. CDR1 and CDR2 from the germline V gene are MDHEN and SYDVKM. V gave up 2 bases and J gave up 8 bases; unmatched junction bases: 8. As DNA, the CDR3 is TGTGCCAGCAGTTTAGGACTAGCTCCCGGCGATGAGCAGTTCTTC. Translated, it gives CASSLGLAPGDEQFF. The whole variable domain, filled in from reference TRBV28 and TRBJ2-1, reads DVKVTQSSRYLVKRTGEKVFLECVQDMDHENMFWYRQDPGLGLRLIYFSYDVKMKEKGDIPEGYSVSREKKERFSLILESASTNQTSMYLCASSLGLAPGDEQFFGPGTRLTVL.

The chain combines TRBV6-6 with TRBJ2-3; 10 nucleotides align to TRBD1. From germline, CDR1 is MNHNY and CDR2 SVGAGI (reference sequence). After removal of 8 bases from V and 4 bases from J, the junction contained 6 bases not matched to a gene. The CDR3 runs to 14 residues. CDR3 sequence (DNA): TGTGCCAGCCTAGACAGGGGGCAGGCAGATACGCAGTATTTT. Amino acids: CASLDRGQADTQYF.

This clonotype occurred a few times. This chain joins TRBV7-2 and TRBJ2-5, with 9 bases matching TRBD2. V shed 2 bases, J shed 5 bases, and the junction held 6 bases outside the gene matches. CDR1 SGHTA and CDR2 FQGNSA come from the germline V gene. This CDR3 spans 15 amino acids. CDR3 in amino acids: CASSLLTGLAETQYF. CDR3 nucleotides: TGTGCCAGCAGCTTACTGACCGGACTAGCGGAGACCCAGTACTTC.

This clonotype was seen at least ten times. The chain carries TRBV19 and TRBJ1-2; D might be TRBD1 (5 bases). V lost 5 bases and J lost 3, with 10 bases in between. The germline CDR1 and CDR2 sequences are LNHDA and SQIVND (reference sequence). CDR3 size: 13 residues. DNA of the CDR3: TGTGCCAGTAGTCCTGGGGGTGACTATGGCTACACCTTC. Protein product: CASSPGGDYGYTF.

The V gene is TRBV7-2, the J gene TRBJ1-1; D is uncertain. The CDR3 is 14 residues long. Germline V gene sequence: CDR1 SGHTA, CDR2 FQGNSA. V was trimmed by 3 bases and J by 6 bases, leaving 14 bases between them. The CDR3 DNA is TGTGCCAGCAGCTTGGGGAGGGTCGCAGCTGAAGCTTTCTTT. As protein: CASSLGRVAAEAFF.

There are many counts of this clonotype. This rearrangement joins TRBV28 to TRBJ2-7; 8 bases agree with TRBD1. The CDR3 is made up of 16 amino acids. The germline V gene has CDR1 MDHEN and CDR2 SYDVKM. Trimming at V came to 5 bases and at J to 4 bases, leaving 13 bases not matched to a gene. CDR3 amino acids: CASSASGGLGAYEQYF. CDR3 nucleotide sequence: TGTGCCAGCAGTGCATCAGGGGGCCTCGGGGCGTACGAGCAGTACTTC.

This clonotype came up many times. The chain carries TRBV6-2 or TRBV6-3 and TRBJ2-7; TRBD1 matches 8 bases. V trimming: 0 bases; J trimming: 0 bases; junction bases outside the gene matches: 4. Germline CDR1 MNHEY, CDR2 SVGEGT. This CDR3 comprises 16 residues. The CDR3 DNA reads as TGTGCCAGCAGTTACTCGACAGGGGTCCGCTCCTACGAGCAGTACTTC. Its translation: CASSYSTGVRSYEQYF.

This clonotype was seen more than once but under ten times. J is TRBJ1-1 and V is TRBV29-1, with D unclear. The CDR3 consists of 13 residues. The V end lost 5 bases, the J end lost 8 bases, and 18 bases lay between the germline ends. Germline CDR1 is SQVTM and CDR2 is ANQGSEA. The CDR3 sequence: CSVLEGTAPEAFF. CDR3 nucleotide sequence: TGCAGCGTTCTGGAGGGCACGGCACCCGAAGCTTTCTTT.

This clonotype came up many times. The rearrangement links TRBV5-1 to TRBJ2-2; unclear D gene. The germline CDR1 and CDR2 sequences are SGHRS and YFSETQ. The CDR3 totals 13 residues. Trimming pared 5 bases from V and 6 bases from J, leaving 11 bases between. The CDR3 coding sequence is TGCGCCAGCAGGTCGGCGCTGGCCGGGGAGCTGTTTTTT. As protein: CASRSALAGELFF.

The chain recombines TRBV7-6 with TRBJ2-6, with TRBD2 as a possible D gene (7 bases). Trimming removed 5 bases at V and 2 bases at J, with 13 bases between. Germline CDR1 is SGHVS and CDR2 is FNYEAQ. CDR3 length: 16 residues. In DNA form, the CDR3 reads TGTGCCAGCAGCAAACGGGGGGCGCCTGGGGCCAACGTCCTGACTTTC. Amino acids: CASSKRGAPGANVLTF.

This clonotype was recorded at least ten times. The CDR3 protein is CAWGRTEEFF. The CDR3 nucleotides read TGTGCCTGGGGTAGGACGGAGGAGTTCTTC. V usage is TRBV30 and J usage is TRBJ2-1; a weak D match, TRBD2 (5 bases). The CDR3 totals 10 residues. The V end lost 5 bases, the J end lost 14 bases, and 13 bases lay between the germline ends. Germline assignment: CDR1 GTSNPN and CDR2 SVGIG (reference sequence).

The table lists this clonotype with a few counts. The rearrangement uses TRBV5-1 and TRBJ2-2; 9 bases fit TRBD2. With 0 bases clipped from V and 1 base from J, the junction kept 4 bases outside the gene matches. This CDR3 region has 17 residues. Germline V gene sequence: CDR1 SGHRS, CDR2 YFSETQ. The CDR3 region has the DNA TGCGCCAGCAGCTTGGTTCTAGCGGGACTGAACACCGGGGAGCTGTTTTTT. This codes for CASSLVLAGLNTGELFF.

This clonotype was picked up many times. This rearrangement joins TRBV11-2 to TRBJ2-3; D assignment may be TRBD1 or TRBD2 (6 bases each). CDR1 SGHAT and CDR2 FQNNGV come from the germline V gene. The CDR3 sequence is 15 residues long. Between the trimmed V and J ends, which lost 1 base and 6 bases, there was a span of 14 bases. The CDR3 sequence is CASSLVGGPLDTQYF. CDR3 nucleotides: TGTGCCAGCAGCTTAGTTGGGGGGCCCCTGGATACGCAGTATTTT.

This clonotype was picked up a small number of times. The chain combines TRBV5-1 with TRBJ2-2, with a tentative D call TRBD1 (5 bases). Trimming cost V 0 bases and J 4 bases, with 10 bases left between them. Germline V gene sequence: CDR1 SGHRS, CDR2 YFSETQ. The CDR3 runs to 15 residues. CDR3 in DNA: TGCGCCAGCAGCTTGGATAGGGGCCCCACCGGGGAGCTGTTTTTT. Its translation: CASSLDRGPTGELFF. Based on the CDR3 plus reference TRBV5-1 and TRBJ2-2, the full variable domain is KAGVTQTPRYLIKTRGQQVTLSCSPISGHRSVSWYQQTPGQGLQFLFEYFSETQRNKGNFPGRFSGRQFSNSRSEMNVSTLELGDSALYLCASSLDRGPTGELFFGEGSRLTVL.

This CDR3 is CASSDGPNEQFF. The CDR3 DNA sequence: TGCGCCAGCAGCGACGGACCCAATGAGCAGTTCTTC. The rearrangement links TRBV10-1 to TRBJ2-1; D call uncertain. Germline V gives CDR1 WNHNN, CDR2 SYGVQD (reference sequence). Trimming took off 6 bases at V and 6 bases at J, with 9 bases between the two ends. The CDR3 sequence is 12 residues long.

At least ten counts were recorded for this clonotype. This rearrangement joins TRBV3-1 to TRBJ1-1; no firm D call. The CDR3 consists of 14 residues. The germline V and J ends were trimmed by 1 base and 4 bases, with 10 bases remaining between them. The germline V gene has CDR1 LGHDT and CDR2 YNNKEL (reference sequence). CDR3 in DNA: TGTGCCAGCAGCCAAGCGTTCTCGGCCACTGAAGCTTTCTTT. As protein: CASSQAFSATEAFF.

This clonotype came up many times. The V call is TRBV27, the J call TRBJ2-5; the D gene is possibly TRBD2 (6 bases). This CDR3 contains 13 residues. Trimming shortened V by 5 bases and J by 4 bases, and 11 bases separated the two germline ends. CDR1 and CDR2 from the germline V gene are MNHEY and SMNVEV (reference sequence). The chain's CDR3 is CASSLGLGETQYF. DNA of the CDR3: TGTGCCAGCAGTCTGGGACTTGGAGAGACCCAGTACTTC.

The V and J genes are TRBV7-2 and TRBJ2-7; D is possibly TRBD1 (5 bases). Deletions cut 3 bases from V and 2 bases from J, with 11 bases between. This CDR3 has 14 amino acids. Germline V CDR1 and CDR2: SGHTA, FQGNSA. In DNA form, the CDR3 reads TGTGCCAGCAGCTTTGCGGCAGGGCCCTACGAGCAGTACTTC. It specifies CASSFAAGPYEQYF.

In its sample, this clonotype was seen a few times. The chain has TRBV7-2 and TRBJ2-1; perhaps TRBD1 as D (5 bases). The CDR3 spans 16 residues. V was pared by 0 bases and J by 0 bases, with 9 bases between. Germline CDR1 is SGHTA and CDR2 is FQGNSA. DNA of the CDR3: TGTGCCAGCAGCTTAGCGCCCAGGGCCTCCTACAATGAGCAGTTCTTC. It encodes CASSLAPRASYNEQFF. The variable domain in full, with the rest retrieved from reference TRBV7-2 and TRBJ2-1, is GAGVSQSPSNKVTEKGKDVELRCDPISGHTALYWYRQSLGQGLEFLIYFQGNSAPDKSGLPSDRFSAERTGGSVSTLTIQRTQQEDSAVYLCASSLAPRASYNEQFFGPGTRLTVL.

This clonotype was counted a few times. CDR3 in amino acids: CASSSRRRRGGRTDTQYF. In nucleotides, the CDR3 is TGTGCCAGCAGCTCTAGGAGACGGCGGGGGGGCAGGACAGATACGCAGTATTTT. This chain uses TRBV7-6 with TRBJ2-3, with 9 bases identical to TRBD2. There are 18 residues in the CDR3. V was clipped by 4 bases and J by 3 bases; unmatched bases: 14. Per germline, CDR1 SGHVS and CDR2 FNYEAQ.